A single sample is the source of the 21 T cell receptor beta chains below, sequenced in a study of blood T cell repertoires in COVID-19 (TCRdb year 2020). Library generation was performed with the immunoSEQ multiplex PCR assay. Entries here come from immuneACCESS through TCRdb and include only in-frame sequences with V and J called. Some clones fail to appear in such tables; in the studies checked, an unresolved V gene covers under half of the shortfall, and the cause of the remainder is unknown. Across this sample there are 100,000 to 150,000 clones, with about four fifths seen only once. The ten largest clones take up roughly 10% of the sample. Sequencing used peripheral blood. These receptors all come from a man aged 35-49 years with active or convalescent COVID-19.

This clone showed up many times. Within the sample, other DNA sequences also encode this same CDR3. The CDR3 DNA reads TGTGCCAGCAGTGACTCGAGCGGGGGGGCCAATGAGCAGTTCTTC. Translating it yields CASSDSSGGANEQFF. The chain uses TRBV6-4 and TRBJ2-1, with 10 bases fitting TRBD2. The junction had 2 bases not matched to a gene; V was cut back by 0 bases and J by 6 bases. CDR1 and CDR2 (germline): MRHNA, SNTAGT. The CDR3 runs 15 residues.

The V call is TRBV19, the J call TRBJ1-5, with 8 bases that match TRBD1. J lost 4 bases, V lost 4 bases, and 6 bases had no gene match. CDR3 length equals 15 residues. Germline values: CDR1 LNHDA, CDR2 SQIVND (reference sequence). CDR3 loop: CASSRGQEINQPQHF. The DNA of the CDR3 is TGTGCCAGTAGTAGGGGACAGGAAATTAATCAGCCCCAGCATTTT. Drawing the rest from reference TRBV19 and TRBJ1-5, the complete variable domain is DGGITQSPKYLFRKEGQNVTLSCEQNLNHDAMYWYRQDPGQGLRLIYYSQIVNDFQKGDIAEGYSVSREKKESFPLTVTSAQKNPTAFYLCASSRGQEINQPQHFGDGTRLSIL.

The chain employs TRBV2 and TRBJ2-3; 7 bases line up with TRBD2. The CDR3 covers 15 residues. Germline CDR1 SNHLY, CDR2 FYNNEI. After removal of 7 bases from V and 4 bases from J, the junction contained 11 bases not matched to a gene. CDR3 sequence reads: CASKKAGVGSDTQYF. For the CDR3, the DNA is TGTGCCAGCAAAAAGGCGGGGGTAGGTTCAGATACGCAGTATTTT. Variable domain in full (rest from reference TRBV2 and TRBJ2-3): EPEVTQTPSHQVTQMGQEVILRCVPISNHLYFYWYRQILGQKVEFLVSFYNNEISEKSEIFDDQFSVERPDGSNFTLKIRSTKLEDSAMYFCASKKAGVGSDTQYFGPGTRLTVL.

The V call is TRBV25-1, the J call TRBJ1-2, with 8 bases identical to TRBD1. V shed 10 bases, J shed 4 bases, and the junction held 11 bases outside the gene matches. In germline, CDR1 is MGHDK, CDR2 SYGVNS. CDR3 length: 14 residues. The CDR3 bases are TGTGCCACCCCGGGCAGGGGGCGCGGCTATGGCTACACCTTC. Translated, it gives CATPGRGRGYGYTF.

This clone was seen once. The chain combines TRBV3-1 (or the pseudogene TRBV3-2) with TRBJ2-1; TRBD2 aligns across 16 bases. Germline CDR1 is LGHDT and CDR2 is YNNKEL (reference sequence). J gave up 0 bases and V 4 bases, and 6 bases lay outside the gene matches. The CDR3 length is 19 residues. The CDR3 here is CASSPPGLAGGSSYNEQFF. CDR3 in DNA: TGTGCCAGCAGCCCGCCGGGACTAGCGGGGGGGAGCTCCTACAATGAGCAGTTCTTC.

The CDR3 sequence is CAWSLAGGHGEQFF. The DNA of the CDR3 is TGTGCCTGGAGTCTAGCGGGGGGGCATGGTGAGCAGTTCTTC. V gene TRBV30 combines with J gene TRBJ2-1; 12 bases agree with TRBD2. Trimming took 2 bases from V and 9 from J; bases not matched to a gene: 5. Per the germline V gene, CDR1 is GTSNPN and CDR2 is SVGIG (reference sequence). The CDR3 consists of 14 residues. The full variable domain, rest sourced from reference TRBV30 and TRBJ2-1, is SQTIHQWPATLVQPVGSPLSLECTVEGTSNPNLYWYRQAAGRGLQLLFYSVGIGQISSEVPQNLSASRPQDRQFILSSKKLLLSDSGFYLCAWSLAGGHGEQFFGPGTRLTVL.

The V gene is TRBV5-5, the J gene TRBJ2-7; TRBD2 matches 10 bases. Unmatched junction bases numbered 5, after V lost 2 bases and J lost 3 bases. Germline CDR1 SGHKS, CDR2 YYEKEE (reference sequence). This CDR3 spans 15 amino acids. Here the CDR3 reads CASSFGPSGGYEQYF. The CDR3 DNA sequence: TGTGCCAGCAGCTTCGGGCCTAGCGGGGGCTACGAGCAGTACTTC.

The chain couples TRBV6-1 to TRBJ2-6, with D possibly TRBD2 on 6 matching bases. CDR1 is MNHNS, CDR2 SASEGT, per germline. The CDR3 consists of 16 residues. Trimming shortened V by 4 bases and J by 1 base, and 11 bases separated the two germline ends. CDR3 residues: CASSAPGRSGANVLTF. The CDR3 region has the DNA TGTGCCAGCAGTGCCCCGGGGAGGTCTGGGGCCAACGTCCTGACTTTC.

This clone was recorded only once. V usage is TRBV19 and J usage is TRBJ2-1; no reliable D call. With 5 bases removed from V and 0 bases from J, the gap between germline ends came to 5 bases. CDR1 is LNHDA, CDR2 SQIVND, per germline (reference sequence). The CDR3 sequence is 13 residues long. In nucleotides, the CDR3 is TGTGCCAGTAGTCGACTCTCCTACAATGAGCAGTTCTTC. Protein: CASSRLSYNEQFF.

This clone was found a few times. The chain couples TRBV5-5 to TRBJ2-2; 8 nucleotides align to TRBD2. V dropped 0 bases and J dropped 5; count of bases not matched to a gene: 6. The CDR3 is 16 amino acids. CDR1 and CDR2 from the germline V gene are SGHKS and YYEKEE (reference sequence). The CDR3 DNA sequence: TGTGCCAGCAGCTTGGAGGCAGCGGGGGTTACCGGGGAGCTGTTTTTT. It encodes CASSLEAAGVTGELFF.

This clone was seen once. CDR3 protein: CASSFSRDTEAFF. The CDR3 region has the DNA TGTGCCAGCAGTTTCTCCAGGGACACTGAAGCTTTCTTT. V is TRBV12-3 or TRBV12-4 and J is TRBJ1-1; D is possibly TRBD1 (5 bases). The V end lost 3 bases, the J end lost 3 bases, and 8 bases lay between the germline ends. The CDR3 spans 13 residues.

The chain's CDR3 is CASSISEAVSGNTIYF. In DNA, the CDR3 is TGTGCCAGTAGTATCAGCGAAGCCGTCTCTGGAAACACCATATATTTT. This chain joins TRBV19 and TRBJ1-3; D is unclear. Trimming removed 3 bases from V and 0 bases from J, with 12 bases in between. Per germline, CDR1 LNHDA and CDR2 SQIVND (reference sequence). This CDR3 contains 16 residues.

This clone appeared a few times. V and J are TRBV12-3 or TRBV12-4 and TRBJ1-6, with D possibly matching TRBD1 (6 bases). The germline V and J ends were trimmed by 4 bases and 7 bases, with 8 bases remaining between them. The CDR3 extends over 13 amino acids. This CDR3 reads CASSSTGNSPLHF. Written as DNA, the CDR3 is TGTGCCAGCAGTTCTACAGGGAATTCACCCCTCCACTTT.

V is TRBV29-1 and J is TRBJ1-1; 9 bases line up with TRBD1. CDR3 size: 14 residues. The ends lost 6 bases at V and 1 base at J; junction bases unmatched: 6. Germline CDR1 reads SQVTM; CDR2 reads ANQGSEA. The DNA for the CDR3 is TGCAGCGTGACCGGGACAGGGCCGAACACTGAAGCTTTCTTT. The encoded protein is CSVTGTGPNTEAFF.

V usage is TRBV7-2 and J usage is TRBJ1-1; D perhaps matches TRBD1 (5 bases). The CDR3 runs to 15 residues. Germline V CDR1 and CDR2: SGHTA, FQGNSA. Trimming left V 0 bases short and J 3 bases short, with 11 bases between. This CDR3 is CASSLAQGQYTEAFF. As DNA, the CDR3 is TGTGCCAGCAGCTTAGCGCAGGGCCAGTACACTGAAGCTTTCTTT.

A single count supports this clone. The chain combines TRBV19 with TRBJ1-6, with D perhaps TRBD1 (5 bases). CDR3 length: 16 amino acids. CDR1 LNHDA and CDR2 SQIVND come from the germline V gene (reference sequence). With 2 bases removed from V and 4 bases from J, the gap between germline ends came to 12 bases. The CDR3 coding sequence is TGTGCCAGTAGTATAAAGGGTGACAGTTATAATTCACCCCTCCACTTT. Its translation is CASSIKGDSYNSPLHF.

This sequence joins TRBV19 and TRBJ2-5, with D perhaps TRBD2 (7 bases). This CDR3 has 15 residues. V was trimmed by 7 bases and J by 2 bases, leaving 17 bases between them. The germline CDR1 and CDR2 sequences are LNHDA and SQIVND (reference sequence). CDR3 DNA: TGTGCCAGTACCAGTGGGGGGGCGGGGCAAGAGACCCAGTACTTC. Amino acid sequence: CASTSGGAGQETQYF.

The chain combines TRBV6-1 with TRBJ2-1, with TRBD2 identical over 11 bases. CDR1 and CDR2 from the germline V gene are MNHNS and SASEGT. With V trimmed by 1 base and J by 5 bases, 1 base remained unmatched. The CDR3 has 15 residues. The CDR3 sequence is CASSEGLAGNNEQFF. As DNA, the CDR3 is TGTGCCAGCAGTGAAGGACTAGCGGGAAACAATGAGCAGTTCTTC.

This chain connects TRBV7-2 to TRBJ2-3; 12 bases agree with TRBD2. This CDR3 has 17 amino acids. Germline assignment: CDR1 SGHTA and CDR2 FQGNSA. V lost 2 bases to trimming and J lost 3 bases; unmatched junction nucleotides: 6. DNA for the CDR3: TGTGCCAGCAGCTTACGTCCTAGCGGGGGGGGAACAGATACGCAGTATTTT. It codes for CASSLRPSGGGTDTQYF. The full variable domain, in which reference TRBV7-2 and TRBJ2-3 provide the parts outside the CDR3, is GAGVSQSPSNKVTEKGKDVELRCDPISGHTALYWYRQSLGQGLEFLIYFQGNSAPDKSGLPSDRFSAERTGGSVSTLTIQRTQQEDSAVYLCASSLRPSGGGTDTQYFGPGTRLTVL.

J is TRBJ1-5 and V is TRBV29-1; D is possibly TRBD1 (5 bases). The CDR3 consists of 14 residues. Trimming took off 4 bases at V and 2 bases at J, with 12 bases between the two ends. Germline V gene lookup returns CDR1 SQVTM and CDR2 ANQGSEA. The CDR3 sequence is CSVAGGTGNQPQHF. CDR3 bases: TGCAGCGTTGCCGGGGGAACAGGCAATCAGCCCCAGCATTTT.

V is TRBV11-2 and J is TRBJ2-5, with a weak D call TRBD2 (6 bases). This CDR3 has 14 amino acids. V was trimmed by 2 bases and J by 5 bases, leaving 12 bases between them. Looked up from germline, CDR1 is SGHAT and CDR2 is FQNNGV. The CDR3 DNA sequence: TGTGCCAGCAGCTTATCCGCAGGAGGGGAGACCCAGTACTTC. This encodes CASSLSAGGETQYF.